This T cell receptor (beta chain) was recorded in a study of blood T cell repertoires in COVID-19 (dated by TCRdb to 2018 to 2020). For context, the study as a whole: Samples from collaborators originated in the United States, Italy and Spain and spanned both the acute and convalescent phases of COVID-19. The prospective study material was composed of cDNA or gDNA derived from T cells, B-cell-depleted T cells, or PBMCs. The dataset comprised deeply sampled blood TCRbeta repertoires from subjects exposed to, actively infected with, or recovered from COVID-19. A freely available public database, intended as a resource for researchers studying the immune response to SARS-CoV-2, is where the repertoires were released. Samples were obtained from the ongoing ImmuneRACE study (first 160 participants) and from about 1,300 subjects provided by 6 global collaborators. Sample metadata almost always included a de-identified subject ID, COVID-19 status, age in years and sex. HLA class I and class II types, where available, came from metadata supplied by the sample provider rather than from assay-based typing. Overall results and qualifications from the work: The quantity of clinical and demographic metadata differed by source and by participant and was supplied without curation.

The collaborating institutions used their own protocols to collect whole blood in K2EDTA tubes. Collaborator samples were shipped for TCRbeta analysis as frozen whole blood, isolated PBMCs, or DNA extracted from either sample type. The immunoSEQ Assay, a bias-controlled multiplex PCR, was used to amplify TCRbeta CDR3 regions from genomic DNA. The original pipeline was this. Within the assay, amplification of reference gene primers was used to estimate how many nucleated cells each sample contained. To quantify the absolute abundance of each unique TCRbeta CDR3 rearrangement, sequence reads were collapsed and filtered. For each sample, productive Simpson clonality was calculated as the square root of Simpson's diversity index over productive rearrangements. Sourced from immuneACCESS, this table was stored by TCRdb with only in-frame sequences that have V and J called. A share of the clones is absent; for the studies checked, an unresolved V gene accounts for under half, and the remainder has no known explanation. That table is the source of V, J and clone size, and D and trimming were worked out from the DNA. This sample is represented by about 400,000 clones; around nine tenths of them were singletons. Of the sample, around 3% falls within the top ten clones.

The cysteine opens and the phenylalanine closes a CDR3 of 15 amino acids. The sequence is cut down to CDR3 DNA, 45 bases in frame from base 1. V loses 0 bases of germline sequence and J loses 0 bases, and the interval between the two ends is 8 bases. The germline V gene gives CDR1 as SGDLS and CDR2 as YYNGEE. As for this clone: Its antigen has not been determined. No base-level quality is on record; no much larger clone is a single base apart.

Sequencing used peripheral blood. The sequence links TRBV9 to TRBJ2-3; perhaps TRBD2 is the D gene, with 5 bases matching. This clonotype was sampled from a human donor in a cohort sampled during active COVID-19. The CDR3 protein sequence reads: CASSVEAASTDTQYF. The DNA reads TGTGCCAGCAGCGTAGAAGCGGCAAGCACAGATACGCAGTATTTT.